The 3 T cell receptor beta chains listed next were all sequenced from one sample in a study of T cell repertoires in aging, cancer and after chemotherapy. Multiplex touch-down PCR with TRB-A/B primers amplified rearranged V-D-J TRB sequences. TCRdb reanalysed the multiplex PCR reads using MiXCR and keeps one entry per CDR3 protein. This table has thousands of distinct CDR3 sequences, under 40% appearing once. The template was genomic DNA from peripheral blood, not RNA. Sequenced sample: blood. The receptors shown here come from a human donor with a blood cancer.

This clonotype was observed a handful of times. This chain connects TRBV5-4 to TRBJ1-2, with TRBD1 matching 7 bases. V shed 4 bases, J shed 8 bases, and the junction held 17 bases outside the gene matches. The CDR3 contains 16 residues. Germline values: CDR1 SGHNT, CDR2 YYREEE (reference sequence). The CDR3 DNA is TGTGCCAGCAGCCTGGGTGGGACAGAATCCCCTTCGGGCTACACCTTC. This encodes CASSLGGTESPSGYTF.

The sample holds a few counts of this clonotype. This could be a read error, since a much larger clone is one nucleotide away. The V gene is TRBV12-3 or TRBV12-4, the J gene TRBJ2-7, with D possibly being TRBD1 (6 bases). The ends were cut back, 9 bases at V and 0 bases at J, with 15 bases in the middle. The CDR3 is 14 residues long. CDR3 in amino acids: CASTDQGSSYEQYF. CDR3 in DNA: TGTGCCAGTACCGACCAGGGGAGCTCCTACGAGCAGTACTTC.

This rearrangement joins TRBV18 to TRBJ1-4, with TRBD1 as a possible D gene (5 bases). With 2 bases removed from V and 0 bases from J, the gap between germline ends came to 10 bases. The CDR3 has 16 residues. Germline V gene lookup returns CDR1 KGHSH and CDR2 LQKENI. CDR3 in amino acids: CASSPRGRPTNEKLFF. In DNA, the CDR3 is TGTGCCAGCTCACCAAGGGGCCGTCCAACTAATGAAAAACTGTTTTTT.